The source of this T cell receptor (beta chain) is a study of blood T cell repertoires in COVID-19. Study-level background: From the United States, Italy and Spain came samples of acute and convalescent COVID-19. T cells, B-cell-depleted T cells, or PBMCs provided the cDNA or gDNA that served as material.

Per germline, CDR1 MDHEN and CDR2 SYDVKM. Trimming removed 6 bases from V and 0 bases from J; junction bases left unmatched: 4. This CDR3 region has 15 residues. The Seattle patients, enrolled during active infection, were followed longitudinally. Original analysis: By means of reference gene primer amplification, nucleated cell counts were estimated. Some clones are missing from TCRdb's copy, which holds only in-frame ones; the method was immunoSEQ multiplex PCR. The V and J calls and clone size come from that table; D and trimming were worked out from the DNA. This table has some 320,000 clones, nearly 90% appearing once.

This sequence originates from a woman between 25 and 40 years old with COVID-19, enrolled during active disease. The sequenced sample was peripheral blood. J is TRBJ2-3 and V is TRBV28; TRBD1 agrees at 9 bases. CDR3 protein: CASSWGTGSTDTQYF. CDR3 DNA: TGTGCCAGCAGCTGGGGGACAGGGAGCACAGATACGCAGTATTTT.